Below, 15 T cell receptor beta chains from the same sample are listed, as sequenced in a study of blood T cell repertoires in COVID-19. Sequencing used immunoSEQ multiplex PCR; TCRdb keeps in-frame clones, though not all of them. The data show 50,000 to 75,000 clones, approximately 80% seen once. Sequencing was carried out using peripheral blood. The receptors here all came from a man aged 60-69 years with acute or convalescent COVID-19.

The gene calls are TRBV12-3 or TRBV12-4 and TRBJ1-6; a possible D gene is TRBD1 (6 bases). This CDR3 is 12 amino acids long. The V end was cut by 6 bases, the J end by 14 bases, with 14 bases between. DNA for the CDR3: TGTGCCAGCAGCCAACAGGGATGGACCCTCCACTTT. It is translated as CASSQQGWTLHF.

This clone turned up a few times. This chain connects TRBV24-1 to TRBJ2-5, with TRBD2 as a possible D gene (6 bases). The ends were cut back, 2 bases at V and 5 bases at J, with 20 bases in the middle. The CDR3 totals 17 residues. CDR1 and CDR2 (germline): KGHDR, SFDVKD. The CDR3 sequence: CATSDSSDSGGRETQYF. The CDR3 DNA is TGTGCCACCAGTGATTCCTCAGATAGCGGAGGTCGGGAGACCCAGTACTTC.

The rearrangement joins TRBV4-1 to TRBJ1-1, with a tentative D call TRBD1 (6 bases). V lost 3 bases and J 1 base, leaving 12 bases between the germline ends. Germline V gene data show CDR1 as MGHRA and CDR2 as YSYEKL. The CDR3 spans 15 residues. The CDR3 nucleotides are TGCGCCAGCAGCCAGAGTCAGGGGACGAACACTGAAGCTTTCTTT. This encodes CASSQSQGTNTEAFF.

This clone was picked up a small number of times. The chain carries TRBV19 and TRBJ1-4; D unresolved. Germline V gene lookup returns CDR1 LNHDA and CDR2 SQIVND (reference sequence). The CDR3 is 16 amino acids. The ends were cut back, 3 bases at V and 0 bases at J, with 11 bases in the middle. The CDR3 DNA reads as TGTGCCAGTAGTATCCGCGCGGGAGCAACTAATGAAAAACTGTTTTTT. This encodes CASSIRAGATNEKLFF. Full variable domain (remainder filled in from reference TRBV19 and TRBJ1-4): DGGITQSPKYLFRKEGQNVTLSCEQNLNHDAMYWYRQDPGQGLRLIYYSQIVNDFQKGDIAEGYSVSREKKESFPLTVTSAQKNPTAFYLCASSIRAGATNEKLFFGSGTQLSVL.

This chain joins TRBV5-1 and TRBJ2-1; TRBD2 matches at 7 bases. Germline V gives CDR1 SGHRS, CDR2 YFSETQ. The CDR3 consists of 17 residues. V lost 4 bases to trimming and J lost 1 base; unmatched junction nucleotides: 11. In DNA, the CDR3 is TGCGCCAGCAGCGAAATCCTGCTAGCGGCTTCCTACAATGAGCAGTTCTTC. This gives the protein CASSEILLAASYNEQFF.

The V call is TRBV5-6, the J call TRBJ1-3; TRBD1 is a possible D gene (6 bases). The CDR3 is 13 residues long. V lost 1 base and J 11 bases, leaving 13 bases between the germline ends. Germline CDR1 is SGHDT and CDR2 is YYEEEE. In nucleotides, the CDR3 is TGTGCCAGCAGCTTGAATGTACAGGGAGCCATATATTTT. This gives the protein CASSLNVQGAIYF.

This chain uses TRBV20-1 with TRBJ2-7; 16 bases map to TRBD2. The J segment lost 0 bases and the V segment lost 3 bases, leaving 14 bases of the junction unmatched. Germline-derived CDR1 and CDR2 are DFQATT and SNEGSKA (reference sequence). The CDR3 is made up of 20 amino acids. CDR3 nucleotide sequence: TGCAGTGCTAGTGGGCAGGGTCAGGGACTAGCGGGGGGGAACTCCTACGAGCAGTACTTC. Translating gives CSASGQGQGLAGGNSYEQYF.

The genes are TRBV5-1 and TRBJ2-7; 7 bases match TRBD2. The germline V gene has CDR1 SGHRS and CDR2 YFSETQ. CDR3 length: 14 residues. The J segment lost 4 bases and the V segment lost 0 bases, leaving 4 bases of the junction unmatched. The CDR3 nucleotides are TGCGCCAGCAGCTTGGCCCCCGGGGGGTACGAGCAGTACTTC. It specifies CASSLAPGGYEQYF.

This chain joins TRBV5-6 and TRBJ1-4; 9 bases agree with TRBD1. Germline CDR1 SGHDT, CDR2 YYEEEE. With V trimmed by 4 bases and J by 6 bases, 10 bases remained unmatched. The CDR3 length is 16 residues. CDR3 DNA sequence: TGTGCCAGCAGCCACTATATTGACAGGGGGGATGAAAAACTGTTTTTT. As protein: CASSHYIDRGDEKLFF.

This chain links TRBV3-1 (or the pseudogene TRBV3-2) with TRBJ2-3; D is unresolved. The germline gives CDR1 LGHDT, CDR2 YNNKEL (reference sequence). Trimming took off 0 bases at V and 9 bases at J, with 7 bases between the two ends. The CDR3 is 12 residues long. CDR3: CASSQDTRTQYF. Here the CDR3 DNA reads TGTGCCAGCAGCCAAGATACGAGGACGCAGTATTTT.

The V and J genes are TRBV9 and TRBJ2-6; D gene uncertain. Germline V gene data show CDR1 as SGDLS and CDR2 as YYNGEE. Trimming cost V 2 bases and J 3 bases, with 9 bases left between them. The CDR3 has 15 amino acids. CDR3 DNA sequence: TGTGCCAGCAGCGTTGTTCGGTTTGGGGCCAACGTCCTGACTTTC. Protein: CASSVVRFGANVLTF. The full variable domain, rest sourced from reference TRBV9 and TRBJ2-6, is DSGVTQTPKHLITATGQRVTLRCSPRSGDLSVYWYQQSLDQGLQFLIQYYNGEERAKGNILERFSAQQFPDLHSELNLSSLELGDSALYFCASSVVRFGANVLTFGAGSRLTVL.

The rearrangement uses TRBV6-2 or TRBV6-3 and TRBJ1-1; unclear D gene. CDR3 length: 15 residues. Trimming left V 5 bases short and J 4 bases short, with 17 bases between. Per germline, CDR1 MNHEY and CDR2 SVGEGT. The chain's CDR3 is CASSNADMVGTEAFF. The CDR3 nucleotides read TGTGCCAGCAGTAACGCAGACATGGTGGGCACTGAAGCTTTCTTT.

The chain has TRBV27 and TRBJ2-7; a weak D match, TRBD1 (6 bases). The CDR3 is made up of 15 amino acids. Looked up from germline, CDR1 is MNHEY and CDR2 is SMNVEV (reference sequence). Trimming stripped 0 bases from V and 2 bases from J, with 11 bases between. The CDR3 region has the DNA TGTGCCAGCAGTTTATCGGACAGCGATACCTACGAGCAGTACTTC. This gives the protein CASSLSDSDTYEQYF.

The V and J genes are TRBV9 and TRBJ2-5, with a weak D call TRBD1 (5 bases). V lost 3 bases, J lost 7 bases, and 13 bases lay in between. The CDR3 has 13 amino acids. Germline V lookup: CDR1 SGDLS, CDR2 YYNGEE. The CDR3 bases are TGTGCCAGCAGCGAGGAGCCCACAGGGACCCAGTACTTC. The encoded protein is CASSEEPTGTQYF.

The V call is TRBV5-1, the J call TRBJ2-5; 9 nucleotides line up with TRBD1. Germline trimming cut 3 bases from V and 4 bases from J; bases unmatched to any gene: 4. The CDR3 is made up of 14 amino acids. Germline CDR1 is SGHRS and CDR2 is YFSETQ. CDR3 protein: CASSSTGGGETQYF. The CDR3 bases are TGCGCCAGCAGCTCTACAGGGGGCGGAGAGACCCAGTACTTC.